Each of the 3 T cell receptor beta chains below was sequenced from the same sample in a study of blood T cells in healthy people across ages. A J-beta primer mix and a sample-barcoded 5' primer were used in a second PCR of roughly 6 to 11 cycles. One entry per CDR3 protein, called by TCRdb with MiXCR from the 5' RACE reads. The sample has 650,000 or so distinct CDR3 sequences, 40% to 65% seen once. Sequencing input: blood. The receptors derive from a woman aged 80 or over in good health.

The chain links TRBV6-5 to TRBJ2-7; D possibly corresponds to TRBD1 (5 bases). The CDR3 covers 17 residues. V gave up 5 bases and J gave up 0 bases, with 20 bases separating them. The germline V gene has CDR1 MNHEY and CDR2 SVGAGI. The CDR3: CASSNTHPGLSSYEQYF. In DNA, the CDR3 is TGTGCCAGCAGTAACACGCATCCAGGGTTAAGCTCCTACGAGCAGTACTTC.

Here the CDR3 DNA reads TGTGCCACCAGCAGGCTCCCCGGGACAGGGAGGGACCCTGAAGCTTTCTTT. It encodes CATSRLPGTGRDPEAFF. The chain has TRBV15 and TRBJ1-1; the match to TRBD1 covers 9 bases. The CDR3 contains 17 residues. The V gene end was trimmed by 3 bases and the J gene end by 6 bases; junction bases not matched to a gene: 14. Germline V gene lookup returns CDR1 LNHNV and CDR2 YYDKDF (reference sequence).

The table lists this clonotype with many counts. The rearrangement uses TRBV29-1 and TRBJ2-1; D assignment may be TRBD1 or TRBD2 (5 bases each). This CDR3 has 13 residues. V lost 6 bases and J 6 bases, leaving 15 bases between the germline ends. CDR1 SQVTM and CDR2 ANQGSEA come from the germline V gene. The CDR3 loop reads CSVRDVKFNEQFF. The DNA of the CDR3 is TGCAGCGTCCGGGACGTCAAGTTCAATGAGCAGTTCTTC.